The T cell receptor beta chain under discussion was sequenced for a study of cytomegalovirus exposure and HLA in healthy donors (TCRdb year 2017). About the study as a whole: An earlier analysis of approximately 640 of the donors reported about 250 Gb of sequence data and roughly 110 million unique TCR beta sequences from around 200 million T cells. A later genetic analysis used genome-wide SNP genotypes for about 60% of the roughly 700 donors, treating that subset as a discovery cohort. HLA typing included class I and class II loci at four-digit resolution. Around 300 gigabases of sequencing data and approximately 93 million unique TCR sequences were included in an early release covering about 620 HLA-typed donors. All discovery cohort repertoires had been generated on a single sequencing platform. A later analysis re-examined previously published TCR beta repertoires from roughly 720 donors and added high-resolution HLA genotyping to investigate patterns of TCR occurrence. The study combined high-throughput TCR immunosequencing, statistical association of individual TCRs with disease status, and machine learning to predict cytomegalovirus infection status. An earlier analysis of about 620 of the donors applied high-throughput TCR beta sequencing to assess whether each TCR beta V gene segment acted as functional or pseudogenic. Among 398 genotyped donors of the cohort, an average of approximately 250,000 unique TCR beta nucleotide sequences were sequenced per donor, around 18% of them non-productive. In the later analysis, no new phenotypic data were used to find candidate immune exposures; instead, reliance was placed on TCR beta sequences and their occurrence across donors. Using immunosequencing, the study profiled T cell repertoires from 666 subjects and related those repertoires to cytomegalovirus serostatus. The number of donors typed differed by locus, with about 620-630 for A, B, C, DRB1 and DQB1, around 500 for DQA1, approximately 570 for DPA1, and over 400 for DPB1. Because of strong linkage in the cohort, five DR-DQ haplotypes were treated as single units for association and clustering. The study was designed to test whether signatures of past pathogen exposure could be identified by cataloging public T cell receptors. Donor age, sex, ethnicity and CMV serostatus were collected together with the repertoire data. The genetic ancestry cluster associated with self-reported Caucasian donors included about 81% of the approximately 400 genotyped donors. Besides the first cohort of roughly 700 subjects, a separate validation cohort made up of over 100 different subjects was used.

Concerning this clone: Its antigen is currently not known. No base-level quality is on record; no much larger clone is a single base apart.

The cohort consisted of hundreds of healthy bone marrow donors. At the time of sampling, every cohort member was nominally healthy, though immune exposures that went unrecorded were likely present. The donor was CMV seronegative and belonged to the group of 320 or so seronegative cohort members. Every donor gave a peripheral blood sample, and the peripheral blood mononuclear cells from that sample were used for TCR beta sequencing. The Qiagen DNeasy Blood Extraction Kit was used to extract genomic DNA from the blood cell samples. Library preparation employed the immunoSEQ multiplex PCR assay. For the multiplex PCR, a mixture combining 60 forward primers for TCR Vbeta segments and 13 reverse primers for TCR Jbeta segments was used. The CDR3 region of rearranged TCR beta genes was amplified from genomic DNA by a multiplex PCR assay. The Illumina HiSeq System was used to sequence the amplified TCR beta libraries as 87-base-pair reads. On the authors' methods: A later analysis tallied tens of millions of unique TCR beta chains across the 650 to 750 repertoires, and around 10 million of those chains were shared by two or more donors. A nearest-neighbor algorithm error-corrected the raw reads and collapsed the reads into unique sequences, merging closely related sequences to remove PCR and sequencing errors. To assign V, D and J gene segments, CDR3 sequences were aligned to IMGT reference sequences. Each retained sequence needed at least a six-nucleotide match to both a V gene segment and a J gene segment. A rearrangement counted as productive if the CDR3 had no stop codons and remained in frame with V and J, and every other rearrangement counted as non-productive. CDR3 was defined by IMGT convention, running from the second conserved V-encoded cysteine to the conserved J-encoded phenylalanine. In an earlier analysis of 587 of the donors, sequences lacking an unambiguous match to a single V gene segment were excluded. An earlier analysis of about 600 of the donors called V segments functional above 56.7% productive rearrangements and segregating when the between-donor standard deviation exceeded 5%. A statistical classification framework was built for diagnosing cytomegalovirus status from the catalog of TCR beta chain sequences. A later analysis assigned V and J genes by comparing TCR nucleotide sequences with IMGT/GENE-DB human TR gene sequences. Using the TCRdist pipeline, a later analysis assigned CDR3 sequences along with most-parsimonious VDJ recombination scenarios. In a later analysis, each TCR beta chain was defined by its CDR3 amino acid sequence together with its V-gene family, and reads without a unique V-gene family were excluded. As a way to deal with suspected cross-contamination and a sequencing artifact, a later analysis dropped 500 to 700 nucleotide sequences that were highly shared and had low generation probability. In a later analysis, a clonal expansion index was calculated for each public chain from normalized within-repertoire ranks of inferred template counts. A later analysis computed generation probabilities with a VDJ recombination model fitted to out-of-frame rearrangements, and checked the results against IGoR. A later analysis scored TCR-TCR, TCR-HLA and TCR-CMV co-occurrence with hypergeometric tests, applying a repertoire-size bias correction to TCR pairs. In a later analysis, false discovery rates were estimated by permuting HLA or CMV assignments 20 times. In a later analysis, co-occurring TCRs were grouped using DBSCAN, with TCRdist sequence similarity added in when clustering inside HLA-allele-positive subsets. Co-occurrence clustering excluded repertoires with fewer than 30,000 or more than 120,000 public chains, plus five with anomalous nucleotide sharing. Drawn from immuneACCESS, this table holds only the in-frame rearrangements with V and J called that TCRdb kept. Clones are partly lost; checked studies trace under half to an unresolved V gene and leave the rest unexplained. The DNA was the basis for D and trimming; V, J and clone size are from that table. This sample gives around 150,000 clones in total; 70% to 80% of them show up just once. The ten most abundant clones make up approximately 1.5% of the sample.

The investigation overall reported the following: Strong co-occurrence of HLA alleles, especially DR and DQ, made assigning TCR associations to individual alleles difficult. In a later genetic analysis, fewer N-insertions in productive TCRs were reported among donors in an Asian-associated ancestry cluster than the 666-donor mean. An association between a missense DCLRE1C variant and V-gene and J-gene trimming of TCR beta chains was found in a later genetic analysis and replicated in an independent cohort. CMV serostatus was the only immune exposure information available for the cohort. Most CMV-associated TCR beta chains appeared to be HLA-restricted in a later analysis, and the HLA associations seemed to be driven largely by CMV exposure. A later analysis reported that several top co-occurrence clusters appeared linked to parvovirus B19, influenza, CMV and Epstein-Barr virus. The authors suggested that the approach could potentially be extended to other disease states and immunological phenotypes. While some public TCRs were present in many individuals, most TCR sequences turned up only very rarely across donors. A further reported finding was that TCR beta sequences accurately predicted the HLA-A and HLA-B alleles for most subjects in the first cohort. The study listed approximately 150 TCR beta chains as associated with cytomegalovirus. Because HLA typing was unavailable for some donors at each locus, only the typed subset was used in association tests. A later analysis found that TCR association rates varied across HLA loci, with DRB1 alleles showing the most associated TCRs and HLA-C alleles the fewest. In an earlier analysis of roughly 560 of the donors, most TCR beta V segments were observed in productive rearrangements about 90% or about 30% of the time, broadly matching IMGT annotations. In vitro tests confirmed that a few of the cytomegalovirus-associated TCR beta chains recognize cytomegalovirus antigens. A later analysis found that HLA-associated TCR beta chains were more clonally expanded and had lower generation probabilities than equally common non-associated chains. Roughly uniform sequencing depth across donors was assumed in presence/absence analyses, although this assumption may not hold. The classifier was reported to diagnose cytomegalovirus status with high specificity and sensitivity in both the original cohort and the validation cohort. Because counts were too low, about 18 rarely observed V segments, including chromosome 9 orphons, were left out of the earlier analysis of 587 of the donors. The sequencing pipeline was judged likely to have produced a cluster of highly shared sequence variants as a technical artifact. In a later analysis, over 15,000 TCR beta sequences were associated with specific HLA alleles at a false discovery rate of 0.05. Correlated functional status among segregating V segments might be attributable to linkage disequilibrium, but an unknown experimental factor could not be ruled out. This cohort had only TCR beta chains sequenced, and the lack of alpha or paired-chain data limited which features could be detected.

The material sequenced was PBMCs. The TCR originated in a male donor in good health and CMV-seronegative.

The CDR3 region reads CSVVAGETGELFF. The sequenced DNA is TGCAGCGTTGTAGCGGGAGAAACCGGGGAGCTGTTTTTT. The rearrangement combines TRBV29-1 with TRBJ2-2, and 9 bases in between align with TRBD2. V is cut back by 4 bases and J by 5 bases, with 2 bases in the junction unmatched. From the germline V gene, CDR1 is SQVTM and CDR2 is ANQGSEA. The CDR3 sequence holds 13 residues, the cysteine and phenylalanine included. The retained sequence is limited to the CDR3, 39 bases, with the frame set at the first base.